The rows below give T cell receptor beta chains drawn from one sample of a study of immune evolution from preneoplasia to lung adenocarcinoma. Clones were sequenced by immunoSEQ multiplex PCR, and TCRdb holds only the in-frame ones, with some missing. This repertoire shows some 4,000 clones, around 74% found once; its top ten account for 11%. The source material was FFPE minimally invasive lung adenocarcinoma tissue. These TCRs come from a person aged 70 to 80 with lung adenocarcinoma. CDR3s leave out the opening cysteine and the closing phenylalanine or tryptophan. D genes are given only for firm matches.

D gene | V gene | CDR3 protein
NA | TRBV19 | ASRPFLEAGLHEQY
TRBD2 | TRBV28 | ASRYGGTSALEQY
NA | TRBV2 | ASRAEISSYEQY
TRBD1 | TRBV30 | AWSLLRQQGALYEQY
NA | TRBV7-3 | ASSLTSAEGSDTQY
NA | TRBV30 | AWSGFMGGNSGNTIY
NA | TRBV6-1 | ASSEVPADEQF
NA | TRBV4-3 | ASSPGPISYNEQF
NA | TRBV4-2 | ASSQEFAGSRDEQF
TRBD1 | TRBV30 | AWSSDRGYGYT
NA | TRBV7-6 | ASSLTGPEDTQY
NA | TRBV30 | AWDNSGNQPQH
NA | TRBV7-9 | ASSLDLGIGNEQF
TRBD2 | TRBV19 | ASSRLAGDEQY
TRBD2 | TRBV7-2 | ASSPALAGTQY
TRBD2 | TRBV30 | AWRAGTSGSTLGEQY
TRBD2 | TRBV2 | ASSLEGGGETQY
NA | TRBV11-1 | ASSFFGGLNEKLF
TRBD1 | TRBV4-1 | ASSQHGGDRETNEQY
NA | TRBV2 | ASSGPYEQY
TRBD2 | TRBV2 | ASSDAGGPLTQY
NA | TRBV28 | ASGHNLAGDENTEAF
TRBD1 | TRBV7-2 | ASSLVFRDRETQY
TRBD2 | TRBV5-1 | ASSIGTTGETRY
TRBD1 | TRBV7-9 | ASSFGQVADEQY
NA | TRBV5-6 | ASSQTRGGELF
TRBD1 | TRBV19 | ASSISTGTGSYEQY
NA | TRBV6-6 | ASSKRVDEQF
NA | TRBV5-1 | ASSFDGDTIY
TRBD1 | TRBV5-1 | ASSRQTGTGVETQY
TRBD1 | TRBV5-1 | ASSWGQVGRYAFGELF
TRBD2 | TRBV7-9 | ATKRESSYNEQF
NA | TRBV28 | ASSGQTEAF
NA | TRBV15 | ATSTSGGTDTQY
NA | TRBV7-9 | ASSLEQPVGTEAF